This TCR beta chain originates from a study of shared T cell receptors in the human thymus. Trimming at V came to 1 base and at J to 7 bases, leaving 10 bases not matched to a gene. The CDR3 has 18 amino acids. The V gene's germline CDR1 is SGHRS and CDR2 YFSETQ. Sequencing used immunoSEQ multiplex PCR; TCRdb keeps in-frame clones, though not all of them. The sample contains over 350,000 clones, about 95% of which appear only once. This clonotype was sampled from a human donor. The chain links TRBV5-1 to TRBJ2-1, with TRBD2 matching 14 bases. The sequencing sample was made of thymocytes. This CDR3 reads CASSLITGLAGAGNEQFF. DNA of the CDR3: TGCGCCAGCAGCTTGATCACGGGACTAGCGGGAGCAGGGAATGAGCAGTTCTTC. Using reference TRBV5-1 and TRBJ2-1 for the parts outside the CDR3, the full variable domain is KAGVTQTPRYLIKTRGQQVTLSCSPISGHRSVSWYQQTPGQGLQFLFEYFSETQRNKGNFPGRFSGRQFSNSRSEMNVSTLELGDSALYLCASSLITGLAGAGNEQFFGPGTRLTVL.